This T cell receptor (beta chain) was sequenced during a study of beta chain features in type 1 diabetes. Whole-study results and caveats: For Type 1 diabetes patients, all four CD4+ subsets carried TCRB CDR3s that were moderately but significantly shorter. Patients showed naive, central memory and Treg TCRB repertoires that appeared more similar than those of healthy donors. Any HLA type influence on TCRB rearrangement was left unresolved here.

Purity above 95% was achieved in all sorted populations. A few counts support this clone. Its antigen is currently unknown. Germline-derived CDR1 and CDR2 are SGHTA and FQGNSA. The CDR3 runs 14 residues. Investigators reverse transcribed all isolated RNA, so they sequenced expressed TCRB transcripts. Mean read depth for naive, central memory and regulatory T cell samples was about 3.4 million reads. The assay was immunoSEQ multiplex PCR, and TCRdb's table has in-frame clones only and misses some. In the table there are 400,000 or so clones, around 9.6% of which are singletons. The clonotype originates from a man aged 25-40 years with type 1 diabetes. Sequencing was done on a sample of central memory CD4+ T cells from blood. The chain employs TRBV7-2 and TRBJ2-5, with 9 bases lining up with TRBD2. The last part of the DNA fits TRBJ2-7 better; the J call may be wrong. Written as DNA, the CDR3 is TGTGCCAGCAGCTTAGGGCTAGCGGGAACCGAGCAGTACTTC. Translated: CASSLGLAGTEQYF.